These T cell receptor beta chains were read from a single sample in a study of blood T cell repertoires in COVID-19. Profiled with immunoSEQ multiplex PCR; TCRdb holds only in-frame clones, not every one. The sample lists around 180,000 clones, about 88% seen once, with roughly 4.7% in the top ten. Sample: peripheral blood. Every receptor here comes from a human donor in a cohort sampled during active COVID-19. CDR3s include the opening cysteine and the closing phenylalanine or tryptophan. A D gene is named only where the DNA matches it firmly. Clone size is not always given. Where it is, it says once, few, many or a class for expanded clones.

j_gene,len,d_gene,abundance,v_gene,CDR3aa,CDR3nt
TRBJ1-6,16,.,.,TRBV3-1/TRBV3-2,CASSQGLISYNSPLHF,TGTGCCAGCAGCCAAGGACTAATCTCCTATAATTCACCCCTCCACTTT
TRBJ1-4,15,TRBD1,few,TRBV18,CASSPRGQGNEKLFF,TGTGCCAGCTCACCACGGGGACAGGGAAATGAAAAACTGTTTTTT
TRBJ1-1,14,.,.,TRBV7-9,CASSLGWRDTEAFF,TGTGCCAGCAGCTTAGGGTGGCGGGACACTGAAGCTTTCTTT
TRBJ2-7,11,.,.,TRBV11-2,CASSARVGQYF,TGTGCCAGCAGCGCCAGGGTGGGGCAGTACTTC
TRBJ2-5,14,.,.,TRBV30,CAWSVAPERETQYF,TGTGCCTGGAGTGTGGCCCCGGAGAGGGAGACCCAGTACTTC
TRBJ2-2,14,.,.,TRBV4-2,CASSPRVHTGELFF,TGTGCCAGCAGCCCCAGGGTCCACACCGGGGAGCTGTTTTTT
TRBJ1-2,13,.,.,TRBV27,CASSLEGNYGYTF,TGTGCCAGCAGTTTGGAGGGGAACTATGGCTACACCTTC
TRBJ2-1,14,TRBD2,.,TRBV5-1,CASRISGRLNEQFF,TGCGCCAGCAGAATAAGCGGGAGGCTTAATGAGCAGTTCTTC
TRBJ2-3,14,.,.,TRBV7-9,CASSLGGNTDTQYF,TGTGCCAGCAGCTTAGGCGGGAACACAGATACGCAGTATTTT
TRBJ1-5,13,TRBD1,.,TRBV10-3,CAISRTGDQPQHF,TGTGCCATCAGTCGGACAGGGGATCAGCCCCAGCATTTT
TRBJ2-1,15,TRBD2,.,TRBV5-4,CASSLVGGGANEQFF,TGTGCCAGCAGCTTGGTCGGCGGGGGGGCCAATGAGCAGTTCTTC
TRBJ1-5,13,.,.,TRBV19,CASSMTDNQPQHF,TGTGCCAGTAGTATGACAGATAATCAGCCCCAGCATTTT
TRBJ1-2,15,.,.,TRBV29-1,CSVEDKGEANYGYTF,TGCAGCGTTGAAGATAAGGGAGAGGCTAACTATGGCTACACCTTC
TRBJ2-2,13,TRBD2,.,TRBV10-3,CAISYREDGELFF,TGTGCCATCAGCTATCGGGAGGATGGGGAGCTGTTTTTT
TRBJ1-2,15,TRBD1,.,TRBV9,CASSVAGTGAVGYTF,TGTGCCAGCAGCGTAGCTGGGACAGGGGCGGTTGGCTACACCTTC
TRBJ2-3,16,.,.,TRBV30,CAWSIGTDSRTDTQYF,TGTGCCTGGAGTATAGGGACTGACAGTAGAACAGATACGCAGTATTTT
TRBJ2-7,15,TRBD2,.,TRBV27,CASSLRPSGAYEQYF,TGTGCCAGCAGTTTACGTCCTAGCGGGGCCTACGAGCAGTACTTC
TRBJ2-7,14,.,.,TRBV5-6,CASSLGVAGFEVAF,TGTGCCAGCAGCTTGGGAGTTGCAGGGTTCGAGGTTGCCTTC
TRBJ2-3,14,TRBD1,.,TRBV9,CASSVGGQSDTQYF,TGTGCCAGCAGCGTAGGGGGACAGTCGGATACGCAGTATTTT
TRBJ1-2,14,.,.,TRBV6-5,CASSYSRVNYGYTF,TGTGCCAGCAGTTACTCGCGAGTGAACTATGGCTACACCTTC
TRBJ2-1,16,TRBD2,.,TRBV10-3,CAISSGTSGSIDEQFF,TGTGCCATCAGCTCTGGGACTAGCGGGAGTATAGATGAGCAGTTCTTC
TRBJ2-3,17,TRBD1,.,TRBV6-2/TRBV6-3,CASSYHPGQAWVDTQYF,TGTGCCAGCAGTTACCATCCGGGACAGGCCTGGGTAGATACGCAGTATTTT
TRBJ1-6,12,.,.,TRBV12-3/TRBV12-4,CASSLGGSPLHF,TGTGCCAGCAGTTTGGGAGGCTCACCCCTCCACTTT
TRBJ1-4,16,TRBD1,.,TRBV2,CASRAQGLALGEKLFF,TGTGCCAGCAGGGCACAGGGGCTCGCCTTGGGTGAAAAACTGTTTTTT
TRBJ2-7,14,TRBD1,.,TRBV10-2,CASNTPGQSYEQYF,TGCGCCAGCAACACTCCGGGACAGTCCTACGAGCAGTACTTC
TRBJ1-2,16,.,.,TRBV28,CASSGGGQGIDYGYTF,TGTGCCAGCAGTGGGGGAGGGCAGGGCATCGACTATGGCTACACCTTC
TRBJ2-5,16,.,.,TRBV5-5,CASSLAGLRGGETQYF,TGTGCCAGCAGCTTGGCTGGGCTCCGAGGGGGAGAGACCCAGTACTTC
TRBJ2-3,18,TRBD1,.,TRBV9,CASSVARPGGFSTDTQYF,TGTGCCAGCAGCGTAGCTCGGCCAGGGGGTTTCAGCACAGATACGCAGTATTTT
TRBJ1-5,13,.,once,TRBV6-5,CASSSYSNQPQHF,TGTGCCAGCAGCTCTTATAGCAATCAGCCCCAGCATTTT
TRBJ2-7,13,TRBD2,.,TRBV20-1,CSASAGVPDEQYF,TGCAGTGCTAGTGCGGGGGTCCCCGACGAGCAGTACTTC
TRBJ2-7,13,TRBD1,.,TRBV18,CASSPRQGEEQYF,TGTGCCAGCTCACCCCGACAGGGGGAAGAGCAGTACTTC
TRBJ1-3,15,.,.,TRBV18,CASSLRGDSGNTIYF,TGTGCCAGCTCACTACGGGGGGACTCTGGAAACACCATATATTTT
TRBJ1-5,13,.,.,TRBV10-3,CAISRDSNQPQHF,TGTGCCATCAGTCGCGATAGCAATCAGCCCCAGCATTTT
TRBJ2-3,16,TRBD1,.,TRBV4-1,CASSTTGGANTDTQYF,TGCGCCAGCAGCACCACAGGGGGCGCGAACACAGATACGCAGTATTTT
TRBJ2-1,15,TRBD2,.,TRBV24-1,CATSDFRTSGGEQFF,TGTGCCACCAGTGATTTCCGAACTAGCGGCGGCGAGCAGTTCTTC
TRBJ2-3,14,.,few,TRBV5-1,CASSLEGGTDTQYF,TGCGCCAGCAGCTTGGAGGGGGGCACAGATACGCAGTATTTT
TRBJ1-3,15,.,.,TRBV12-5,CASGSTGLAGNTIYF,TGTGCTAGTGGCTCTACAGGGTTGGCTGGAAACACCATATATTTT
TRBJ2-1,14,TRBD2,.,TRBV6-2/TRBV6-3,CASSYAGGFDEQFF,TGTGCCAGCAGTTACGCGGGAGGGTTCGATGAGCAGTTCTTC
TRBJ2-1,15,TRBD2,once,TRBV5-1,CASRLSGSAYNEQFF,TGCGCCAGCCGCCTTAGCGGGAGTGCCTACAATGAGCAGTTCTTC
TRBJ2-3,14,.,.,TRBV6-5,CASSPGSSPDTQYF,TGTGCCAGCAGTCCGGGGAGTAGCCCGGATACGCAGTATTTT
TRBJ1-1,15,TRBD1,once,TRBV27,CASSLFAGGNTEAFF,TGTGCCAGCAGTTTATTTGCAGGGGGGAACACTGAAGCTTTCTTT
TRBJ1-1,11,.,.,TRBV23-1,CASGRNTEAFF,TGCGCCAGCGGGAGGAACACTGAAGCTTTCTTT